This T cell receptor (beta chain) was identified in a study of patients and donors after allogeneic stem cell transplantation. Per the germline V gene, CDR1 is MDHEN and CDR2 is SYDVKM. V dropped 5 bases and J dropped 1 base, with 11 bases sitting between them. CDR3 length equals 14 residues. TCRdb used MiXCR to reprocess the RT-PCR reads, holding one entry per CDR3 protein. Altogether about 410,000 distinct CDR3 sequences are present, 16% being singletons, with the ten largest covering roughly 7.2%. Sequencing was performed on blood, either unsorted or a sorted T cell fraction (not recorded which). The sequence came from a human donor who was either an allogeneic HSCT recipient or a stem cell or donor lymphocyte infusion donor (not recorded which). It is not recorded whose cells these are; they may come from a transplant donor. The chain is built from TRBV28 and TRBJ1-1; no definite D call. The DNA for the CDR3 is TGTGCCAGCAGTATCGGTCTGTCGAACACTGAAGCTTTCTTT. Translation gives CASSIGLSNTEAFF.